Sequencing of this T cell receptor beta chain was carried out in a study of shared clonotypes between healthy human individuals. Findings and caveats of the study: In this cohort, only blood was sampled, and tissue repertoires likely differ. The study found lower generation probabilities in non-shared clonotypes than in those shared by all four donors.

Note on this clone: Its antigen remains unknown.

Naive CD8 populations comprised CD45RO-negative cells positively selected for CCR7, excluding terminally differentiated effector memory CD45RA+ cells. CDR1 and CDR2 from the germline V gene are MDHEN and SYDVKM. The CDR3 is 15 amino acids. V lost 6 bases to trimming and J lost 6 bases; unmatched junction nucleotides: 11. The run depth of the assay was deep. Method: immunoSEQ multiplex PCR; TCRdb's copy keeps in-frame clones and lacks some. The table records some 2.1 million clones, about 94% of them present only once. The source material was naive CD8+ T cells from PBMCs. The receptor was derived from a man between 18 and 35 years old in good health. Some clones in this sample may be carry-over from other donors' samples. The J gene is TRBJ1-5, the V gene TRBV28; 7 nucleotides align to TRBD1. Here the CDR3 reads CASRPRQGRGQPQHF. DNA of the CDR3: TGTGCCAGCAGACCGCGACAGGGACGAGGTCAGCCCCAGCATTTT. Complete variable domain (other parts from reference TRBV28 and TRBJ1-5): DVKVTQSSRYLVKRTGEKVFLECVQDMDHENMFWYRQDPGLGLRLIYFSYDVKMKEKGDIPEGYSVSREKKERFSLILESASTNQTSMYLCASRPRQGRGQPQHFGDGTRLSIL.